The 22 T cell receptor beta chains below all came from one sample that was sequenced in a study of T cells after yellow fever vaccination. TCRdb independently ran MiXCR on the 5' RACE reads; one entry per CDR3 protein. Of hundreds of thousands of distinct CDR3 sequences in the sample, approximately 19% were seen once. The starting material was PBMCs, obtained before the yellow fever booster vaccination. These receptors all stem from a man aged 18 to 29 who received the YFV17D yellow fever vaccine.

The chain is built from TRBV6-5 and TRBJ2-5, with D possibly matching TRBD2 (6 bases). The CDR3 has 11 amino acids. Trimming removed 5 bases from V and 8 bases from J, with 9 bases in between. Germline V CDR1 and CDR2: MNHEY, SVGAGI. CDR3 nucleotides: TGTGCCAGCAGTACCGGGGGAACCCAGTACTTC. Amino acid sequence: CASSTGGTQYF.

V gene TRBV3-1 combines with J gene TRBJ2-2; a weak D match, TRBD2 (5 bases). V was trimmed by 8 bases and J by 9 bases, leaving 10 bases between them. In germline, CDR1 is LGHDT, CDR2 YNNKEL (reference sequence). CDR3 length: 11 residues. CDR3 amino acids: CASCRGWELFF. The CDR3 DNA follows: TGTGCCAGCTGCCGGGGTTGGGAGCTGTTTTTT.

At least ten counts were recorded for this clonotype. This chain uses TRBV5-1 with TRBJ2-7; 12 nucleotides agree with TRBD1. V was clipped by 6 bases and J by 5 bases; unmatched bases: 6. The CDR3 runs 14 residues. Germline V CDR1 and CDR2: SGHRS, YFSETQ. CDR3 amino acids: CASNWDRGLDEQYV. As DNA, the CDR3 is TGCGCCAGCAACTGGGACAGGGGGCTGGACGAGCAGTACGTC.

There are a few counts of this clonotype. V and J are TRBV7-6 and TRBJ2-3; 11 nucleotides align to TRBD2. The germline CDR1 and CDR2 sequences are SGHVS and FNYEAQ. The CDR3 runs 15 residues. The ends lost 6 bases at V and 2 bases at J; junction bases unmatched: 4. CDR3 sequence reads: CASRRLAGNTDTQYF. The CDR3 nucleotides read TGTGCCAGCAGAAGACTAGCGGGGAACACAGATACGCAGTATTTT. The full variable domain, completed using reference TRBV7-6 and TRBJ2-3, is GAGVSQSPRYKVTKRGQDVALRCDPISGHVSLYWYRQALGQGPEFLTYFNYEAQQDKSGLPNDRFSAERPEGSISTLTIQRTEQRDSAMYRCASRRLAGNTDTQYFGPGTRLTVL.

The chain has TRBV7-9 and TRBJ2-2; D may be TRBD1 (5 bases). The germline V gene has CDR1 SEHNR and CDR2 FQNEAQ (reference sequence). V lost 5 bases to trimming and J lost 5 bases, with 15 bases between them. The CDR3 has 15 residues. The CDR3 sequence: CASSVILAGTGELFF. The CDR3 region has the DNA TGTGCCAGCAGCGTCATCCTTGCAGGGACCGGGGAGCTGTTTTTT.

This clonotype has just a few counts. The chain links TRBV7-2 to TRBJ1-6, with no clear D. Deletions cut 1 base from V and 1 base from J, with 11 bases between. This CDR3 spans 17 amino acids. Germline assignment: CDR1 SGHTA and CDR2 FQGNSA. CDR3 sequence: CASSLGPSESYNSPLHF. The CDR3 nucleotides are TGTGCCAGCAGCTTAGGCCCTTCGGAATCCTATAATTCACCCCTCCACTTT.

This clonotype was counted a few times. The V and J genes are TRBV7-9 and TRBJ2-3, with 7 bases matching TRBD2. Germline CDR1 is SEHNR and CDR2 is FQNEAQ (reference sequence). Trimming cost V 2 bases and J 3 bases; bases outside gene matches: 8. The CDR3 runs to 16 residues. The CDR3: CASSLSAGDFTDTQYF. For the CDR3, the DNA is TGTGCCAGCAGCTTATCCGCGGGGGACTTTACAGATACGCAGTATTTT.

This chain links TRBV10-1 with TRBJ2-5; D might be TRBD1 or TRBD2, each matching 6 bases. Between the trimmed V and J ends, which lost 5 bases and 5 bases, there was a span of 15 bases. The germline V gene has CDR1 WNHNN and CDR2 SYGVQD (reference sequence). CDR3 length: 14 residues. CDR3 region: CASSYGGPRETQYF. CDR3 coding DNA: TGCGCCAGCAGTTATGGGGGGCCGAGGGAGACCCAGTACTTC.

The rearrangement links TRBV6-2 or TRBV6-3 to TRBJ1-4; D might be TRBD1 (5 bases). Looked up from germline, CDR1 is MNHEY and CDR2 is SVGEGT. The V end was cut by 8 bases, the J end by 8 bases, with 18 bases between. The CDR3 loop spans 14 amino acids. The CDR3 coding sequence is TGTGCCAGCGAGTCGACAGCAAAGGGAGAAAAACTGTTTTTT. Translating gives CASESTAKGEKLFF.

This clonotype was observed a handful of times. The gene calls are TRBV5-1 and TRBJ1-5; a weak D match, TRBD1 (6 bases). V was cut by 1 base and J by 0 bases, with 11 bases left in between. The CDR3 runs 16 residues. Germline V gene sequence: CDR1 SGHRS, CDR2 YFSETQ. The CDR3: CASSLTTGNSNQPQHF. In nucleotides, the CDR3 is TGCGCCAGCAGCTTGACGACAGGTAATAGCAATCAGCCCCAGCATTTT.

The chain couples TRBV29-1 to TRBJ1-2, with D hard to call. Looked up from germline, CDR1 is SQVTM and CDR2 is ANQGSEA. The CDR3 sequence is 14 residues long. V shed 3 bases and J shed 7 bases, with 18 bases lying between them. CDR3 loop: CSVESIPPKGGYTF. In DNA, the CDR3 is TGCAGCGTTGAGTCCATCCCTCCCAAGGGTGGCTACACCTTC.

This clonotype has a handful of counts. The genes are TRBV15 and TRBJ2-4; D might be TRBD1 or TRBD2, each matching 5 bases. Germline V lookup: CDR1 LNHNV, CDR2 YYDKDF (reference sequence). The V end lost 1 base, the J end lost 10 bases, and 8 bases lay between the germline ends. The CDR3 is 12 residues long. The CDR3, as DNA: TGTGCCACCAGCAGAGTGGGGGAGATTCAGTACTTC. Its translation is CATSRVGEIQYF.

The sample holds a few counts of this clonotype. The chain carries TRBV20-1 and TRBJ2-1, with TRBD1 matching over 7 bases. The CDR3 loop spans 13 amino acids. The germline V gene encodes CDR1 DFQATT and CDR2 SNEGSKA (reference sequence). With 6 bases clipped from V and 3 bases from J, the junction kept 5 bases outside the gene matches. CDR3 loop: CSAPDRDYNEQFF. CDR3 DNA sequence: TGCAGTGCACCAGACAGGGACTACAATGAGCAGTTCTTC.

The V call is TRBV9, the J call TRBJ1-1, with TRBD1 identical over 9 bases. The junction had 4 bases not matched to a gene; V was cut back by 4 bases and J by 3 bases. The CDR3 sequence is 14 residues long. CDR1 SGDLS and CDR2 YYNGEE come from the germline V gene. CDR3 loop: CASSMGQGYTEAFF. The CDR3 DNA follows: TGTGCCAGCAGCATGGGACAGGGCTACACTGAAGCTTTCTTT. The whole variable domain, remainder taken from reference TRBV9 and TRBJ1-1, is DSGVTQTPKHLITATGQRVTLRCSPRSGDLSVYWYQQSLDQGLQFLIQYYNGEERAKGNILERFSAQQFPDLHSELNLSSLELGDSALYFCASSMGQGYTEAFFGQGTRLTVV.

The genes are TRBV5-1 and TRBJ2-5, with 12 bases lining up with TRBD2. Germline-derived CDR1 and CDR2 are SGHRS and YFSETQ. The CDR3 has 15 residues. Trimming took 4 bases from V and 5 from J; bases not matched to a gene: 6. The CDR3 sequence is CASSLGLAGDETQYF. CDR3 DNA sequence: TGCGCCAGCAGCCTGGGACTAGCGGGCGATGAGACCCAGTACTTC.

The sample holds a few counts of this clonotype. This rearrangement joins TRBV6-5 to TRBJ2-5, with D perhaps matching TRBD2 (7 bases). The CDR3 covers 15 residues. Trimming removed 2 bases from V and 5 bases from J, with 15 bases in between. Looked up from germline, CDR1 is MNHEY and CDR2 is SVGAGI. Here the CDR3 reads CASSYEGGRRETQYF. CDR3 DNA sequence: TGTGCCAGCAGTTACGAGGGGGGGAGGCGGGAGACCCAGTACTTC.

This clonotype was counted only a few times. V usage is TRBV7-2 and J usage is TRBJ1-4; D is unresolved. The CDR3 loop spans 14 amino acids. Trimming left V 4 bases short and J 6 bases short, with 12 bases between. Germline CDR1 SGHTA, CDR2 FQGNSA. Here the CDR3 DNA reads TGTGCCAGCAGCTCGAATGGGCCGCATGAAAAACTGTTTTTT. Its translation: CASSSNGPHEKLFF.

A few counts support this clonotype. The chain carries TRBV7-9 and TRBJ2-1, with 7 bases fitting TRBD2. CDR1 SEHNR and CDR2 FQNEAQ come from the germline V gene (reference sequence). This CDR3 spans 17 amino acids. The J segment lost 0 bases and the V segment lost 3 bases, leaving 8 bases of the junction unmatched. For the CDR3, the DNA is TGTGCCAGCAGCTTTCCCTTGCGGGGGAGCTCCTACAATGAGCAGTTCTTC. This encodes CASSFPLRGSSYNEQFF.

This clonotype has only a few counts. In nucleotides, the CDR3 is TGTGCCAGCAGCGCCCAACAGGGTCAAGGAAACACCATATATTTT. It yields the protein CASSAQQGQGNTIYF. This sequence joins TRBV9 and TRBJ1-3; possibly TRBD1 for D (6 bases). With 3 bases removed from V and 4 bases from J, the gap between germline ends came to 14 bases. The germline CDR1 and CDR2 sequences are SGDLS and YYNGEE. CDR3 size: 15 residues. The complete variable domain, with remaining parts taken from reference TRBV9 and TRBJ1-3, reads DSGVTQTPKHLITATGQRVTLRCSPRSGDLSVYWYQQSLDQGLQFLIQYYNGEERAKGNILERFSAQQFPDLHSELNLSSLELGDSALYFCASSAQQGQGNTIYFGEGSWLTVV.

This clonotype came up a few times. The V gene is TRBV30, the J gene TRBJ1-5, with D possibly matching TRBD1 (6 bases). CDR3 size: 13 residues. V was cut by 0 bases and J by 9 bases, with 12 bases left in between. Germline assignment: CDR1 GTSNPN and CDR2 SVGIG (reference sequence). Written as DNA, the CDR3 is TGTGCCTGGAGTGTAACAGGGAAGTTGCCCCAGCATTTT. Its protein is CAWSVTGKLPQHF. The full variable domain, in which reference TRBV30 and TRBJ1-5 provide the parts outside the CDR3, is SQTIHQWPATLVQPVGSPLSLECTVEGTSNPNLYWYRQAAGRGLQLLFYSVGIGQISSEVPQNLSASRPQDRQFILSSKKLLLSDSGFYLCAWSVTGKLPQHFGDGTRLSIL.

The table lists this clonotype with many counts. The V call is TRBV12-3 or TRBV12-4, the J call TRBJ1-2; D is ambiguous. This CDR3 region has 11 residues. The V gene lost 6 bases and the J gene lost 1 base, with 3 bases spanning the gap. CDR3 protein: CASSFNYGYTF. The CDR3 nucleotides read TGTGCCAGCAGCTTTAACTATGGCTACACCTTC.

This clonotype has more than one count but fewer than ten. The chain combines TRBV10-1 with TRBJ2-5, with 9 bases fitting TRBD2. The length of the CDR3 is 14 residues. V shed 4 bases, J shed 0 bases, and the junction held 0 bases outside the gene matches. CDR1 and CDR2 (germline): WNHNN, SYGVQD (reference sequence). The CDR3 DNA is TGCGCCAGCAGTGCTAGCGGGGACCAAGAGACCCAGTACTTC. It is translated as CASSASGDQETQYF.